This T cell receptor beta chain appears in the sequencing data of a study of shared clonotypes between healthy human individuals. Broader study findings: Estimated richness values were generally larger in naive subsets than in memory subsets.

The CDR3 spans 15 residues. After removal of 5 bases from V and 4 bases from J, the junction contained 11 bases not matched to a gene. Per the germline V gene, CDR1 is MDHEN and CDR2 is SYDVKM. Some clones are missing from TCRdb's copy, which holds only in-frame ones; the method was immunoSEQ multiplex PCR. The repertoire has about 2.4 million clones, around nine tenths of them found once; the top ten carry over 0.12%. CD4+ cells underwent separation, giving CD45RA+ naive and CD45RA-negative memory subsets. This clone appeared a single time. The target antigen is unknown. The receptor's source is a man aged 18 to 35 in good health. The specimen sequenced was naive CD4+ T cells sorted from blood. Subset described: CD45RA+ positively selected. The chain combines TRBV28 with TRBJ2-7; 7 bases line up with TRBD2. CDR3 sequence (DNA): TGTGCCAGCAGTCCCCCCCCGGGGGGAGGGTACGAGCAGTACTTC. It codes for CASSPPPGGGYEQYF.